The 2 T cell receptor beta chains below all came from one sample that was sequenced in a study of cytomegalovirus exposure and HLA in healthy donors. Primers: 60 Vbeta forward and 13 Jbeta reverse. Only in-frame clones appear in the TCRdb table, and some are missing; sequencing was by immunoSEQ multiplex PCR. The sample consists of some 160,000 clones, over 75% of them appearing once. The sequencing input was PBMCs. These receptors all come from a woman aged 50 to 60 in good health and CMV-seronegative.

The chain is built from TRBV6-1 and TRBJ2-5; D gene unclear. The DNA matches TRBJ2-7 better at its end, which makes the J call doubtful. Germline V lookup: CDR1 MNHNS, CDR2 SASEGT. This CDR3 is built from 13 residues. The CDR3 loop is CASSEYEIYEQYF. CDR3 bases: TGTGCCAGCAGTGAATATGAAATCTACGAGCAGTACTTC.

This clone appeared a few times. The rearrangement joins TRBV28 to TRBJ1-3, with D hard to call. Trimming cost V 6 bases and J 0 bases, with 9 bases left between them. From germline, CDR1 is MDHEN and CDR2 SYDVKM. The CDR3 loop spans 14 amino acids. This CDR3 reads CASRPGNSGNTIYF. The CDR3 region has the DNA TGTGCCAGCAGGCCGGGAAACTCTGGAAACACCATATATTTT.